The 8 T cell receptor beta chains below come from one sample, sequenced in a study of T cell repertoires in cytomegalovirus infection. In TCRdb, the reads were re-called with MiXCR into one record per CDR3 protein. The sample holds 300,000 to 400,000 distinct CDR3 sequences; roughly 18% are singletons and the top ten take approximately 8%. Specimen: PBMCs. These receptors were taken from a human donor in good health (CMV status not recorded). Some clones in this sample may be carry-over from other donors' samples.

This clonotype was recorded a few times. V and J are TRBV7-2 and TRBJ1-1; weak D call: TRBD1 (5 bases). The germline V gene has CDR1 SGHTA and CDR2 FQGNSA. The CDR3 extends over 14 amino acids. V was clipped by 2 bases and J by 4 bases, with 11 bases between them. CDR3 sequence reads: CASSLNWGPTEAFF. CDR3 bases: TGTGCCAGCAGCTTAAATTGGGGACCCACTGAAGCTTTCTTT.

This clonotype was counted ten times or more. V and J are TRBV7-6 and TRBJ2-1; a weak D match, TRBD1 (6 bases). Trimming pared 5 bases from V and 4 bases from J, leaving 30 bases between. The CDR3 is 20 residues long. Germline V gene lookup returns CDR1 SGHVS and CDR2 FNYEAQ. The CDR3: CASSVPTGFGWPEPYNEQFF. The CDR3 DNA sequence: TGTGCCAGCAGCGTCCCAACAGGGTTTGGGTGGCCGGAGCCTTACAATGAGCAGTTCTTC.

This clonotype has ten or more counts. This rearrangement joins TRBV11-2 to TRBJ2-1; TRBD2 agrees at 8 bases. Per germline, CDR1 SGHAT and CDR2 FQNNGV. The V gene end was trimmed by 1 base and the J gene end by 10 bases; junction bases not matched to a gene: 12. The CDR3 sequence is 16 residues long. Here the CDR3 DNA reads TGTGCCAGCAGCTTAGCGGGTCTAGCGGGTTTTCTCGAGCAGTTCTTC. Translated: CASSLAGLAGFLEQFF. The whole variable domain, filled in from reference TRBV11-2 and TRBJ2-1, reads EAGVAQSPRYKIIEKRQSVAFWCNPISGHATLYWYQQILGQGPKLLIQFQNNGVVDDSQLPKDRFSAERLKGVDSTLKIQPAKLEDSAVYLCASSLAGLAGFLEQFFGPGTRLTVL.

V and J are TRBV25-1 and TRBJ2-3, with no clear D. CDR3 length: 16 residues. V lost 4 bases and J lost 2, with 16 bases in between. Germline values: CDR1 MGHDK, CDR2 SYGVNS. The CDR3 nucleotides are TGTGCCAGCAGTGCAATGGTGGAGCACCACACAGATACGCAGTATTTT. Protein: CASSAMVEHHTDTQYF.

This clonotype was counted many times. The chain has TRBV7-2 and TRBJ2-7; D remains unclear. Trimming cost V 2 bases and J 3 bases, with 5 bases left between them. The CDR3 is made up of 12 amino acids. CDR1 is SGHTA and CDR2 is FQGNSA in the germline V gene. This CDR3 reads CASSLSFYEQYF. CDR3 coding DNA: TGTGCCAGCAGCTTATCTTTCTACGAGCAGTACTTC.

This clonotype was picked up a small number of times. The chain is built from TRBV24-1 and TRBJ2-1; D unclear. V was trimmed by 9 bases and J by 7 bases, leaving 15 bases between them. Germline V gene sequence: CDR1 KGHDR, CDR2 SFDVKD. The CDR3 loop spans 13 amino acids. The CDR3 sequence is CATGRHLGNEQFF. The CDR3 bases are TGTGCCACCGGCAGGCACCTAGGGAATGAGCAGTTCTTC.

This clonotype came up a few times. The chain has TRBV6-2 or TRBV6-3 and TRBJ2-2; 8 positions agree with TRBD1. The germline gives CDR1 MNHEY, CDR2 SVGEGT. J lost 2 bases, V lost 7 bases, and 3 bases had no gene match. The CDR3 spans 14 residues. The CDR3 region has the DNA TGTGCCAGCACGGACAGGGCTAACACCGGGGAGCTGTTTTTT. This encodes CASTDRANTGELFF.

There are many counts of this clonotype. This chain links TRBV11-2 with TRBJ2-5; tentatively, D is TRBD2 (5 bases). CDR1 and CDR2 (germline): SGHAT, FQNNGV. The CDR3 is made up of 15 amino acids. Trimming removed 5 bases at V and 4 bases at J, with 17 bases between. DNA for the CDR3: TGTGCCAGCAGCCAAACGGGTCGTGGAGGAGAGACCCAGTACTTC. It codes for CASSQTGRGGETQYF.